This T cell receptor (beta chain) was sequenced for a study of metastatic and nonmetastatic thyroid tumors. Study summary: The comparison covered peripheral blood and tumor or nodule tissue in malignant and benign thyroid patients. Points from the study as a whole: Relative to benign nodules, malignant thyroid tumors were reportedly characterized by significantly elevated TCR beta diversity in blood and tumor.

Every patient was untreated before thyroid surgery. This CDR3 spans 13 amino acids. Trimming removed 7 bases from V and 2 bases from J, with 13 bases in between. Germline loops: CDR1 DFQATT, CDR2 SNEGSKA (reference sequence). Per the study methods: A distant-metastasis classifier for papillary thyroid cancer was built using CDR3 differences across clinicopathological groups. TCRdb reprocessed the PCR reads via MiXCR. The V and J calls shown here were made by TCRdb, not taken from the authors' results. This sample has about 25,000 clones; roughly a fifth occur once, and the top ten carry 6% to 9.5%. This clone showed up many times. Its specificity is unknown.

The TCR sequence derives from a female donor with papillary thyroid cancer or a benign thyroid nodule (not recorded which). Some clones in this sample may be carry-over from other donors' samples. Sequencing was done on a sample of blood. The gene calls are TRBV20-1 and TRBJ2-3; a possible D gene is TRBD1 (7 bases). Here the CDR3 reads CSVQEGATDTQYF. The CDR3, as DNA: TGCAGTGTTCAGGAGGGGGCCACAGATACGCAGTATTTT.